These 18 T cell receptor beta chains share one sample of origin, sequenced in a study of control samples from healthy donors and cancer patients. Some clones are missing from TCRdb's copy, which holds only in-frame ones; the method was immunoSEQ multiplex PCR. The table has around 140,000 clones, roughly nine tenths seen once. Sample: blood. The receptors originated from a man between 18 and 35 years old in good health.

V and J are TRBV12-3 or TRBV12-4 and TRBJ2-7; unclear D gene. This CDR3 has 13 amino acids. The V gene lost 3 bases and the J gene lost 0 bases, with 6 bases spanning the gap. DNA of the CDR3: TGTGCCAGCAGTTTCGGCCTCTCCTACGAGCAGTACTTC. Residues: CASSFGLSYEQYF.

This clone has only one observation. CDR3 DNA: TGTGCCAGCCGTCCAGGGGGCGATAGGAACACTGAAGCTTTCTTT. Its translation is CASRPGGDRNTEAFF. The chain recombines TRBV27 with TRBJ1-1; 8 bases align to TRBD1. The CDR3 spans 15 residues. The trim removed 8 bases at V and 1 base at J, leaving 9 bases unmatched. From germline, CDR1 is MNHEY and CDR2 SMNVEV (reference sequence).

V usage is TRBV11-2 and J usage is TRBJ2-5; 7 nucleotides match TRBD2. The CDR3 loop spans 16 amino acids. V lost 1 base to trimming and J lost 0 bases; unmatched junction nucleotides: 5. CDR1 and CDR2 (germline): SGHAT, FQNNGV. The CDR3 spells CASSLGRGRYQETQYF. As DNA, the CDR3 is TGTGCCAGCAGCTTAGGGCGGGGGAGGTACCAAGAGACCCAGTACTTC.

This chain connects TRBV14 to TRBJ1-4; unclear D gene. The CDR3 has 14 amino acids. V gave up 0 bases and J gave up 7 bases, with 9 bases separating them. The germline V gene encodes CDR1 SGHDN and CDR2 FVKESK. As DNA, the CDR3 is TGTGCCAGCAGCCAAGAATATGGCATTGAAAAACTGTTTTTT. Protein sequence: CASSQEYGIEKLFF.

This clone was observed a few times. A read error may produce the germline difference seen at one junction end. The CDR3 sequence is CASSIGTGGSNNSPLHF. CDR3 DNA: TGTGCCAGCAGCATAGGGACAGGGGGCTCCAATAATTCACCCCTCCACTTT. This chain connects TRBV11-2 to TRBJ1-6; TRBD1 aligns across 12 bases. CDR1 and CDR2 (germline): SGHAT, FQNNGV. The length of the CDR3 is 17 residues.

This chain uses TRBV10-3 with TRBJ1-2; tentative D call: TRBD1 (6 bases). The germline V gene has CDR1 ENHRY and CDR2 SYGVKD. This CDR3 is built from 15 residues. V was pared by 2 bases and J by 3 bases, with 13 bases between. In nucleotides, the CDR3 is TGTGCCATCAGTGAGGCGCAGGGGTTTTACTATGGCTACACCTTC. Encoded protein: CAISEAQGFYYGYTF.

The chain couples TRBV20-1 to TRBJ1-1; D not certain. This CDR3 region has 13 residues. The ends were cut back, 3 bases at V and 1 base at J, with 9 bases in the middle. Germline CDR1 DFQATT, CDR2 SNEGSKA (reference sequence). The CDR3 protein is CSASAGGNTEAFF. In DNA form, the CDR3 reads TGCAGTGCTAGTGCAGGAGGGAACACTGAAGCTTTCTTT.

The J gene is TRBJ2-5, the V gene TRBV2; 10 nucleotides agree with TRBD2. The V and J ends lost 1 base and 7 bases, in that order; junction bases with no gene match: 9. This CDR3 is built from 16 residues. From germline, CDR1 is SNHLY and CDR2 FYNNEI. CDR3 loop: CASSEVIAGGTGTQYF. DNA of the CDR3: TGTGCCAGCAGTGAAGTAATAGCGGGGGGCACTGGGACCCAGTACTTC. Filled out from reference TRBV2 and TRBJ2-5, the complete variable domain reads EPEVTQTPSHQVTQMGQEVILRCVPISNHLYFYWYRQILGQKVEFLVSFYNNEISEKSEIFDDQFSVERPDGSNFTLKIRSTKLEDSAMYFCASSEVIAGGTGTQYFGPGTRLLVL.

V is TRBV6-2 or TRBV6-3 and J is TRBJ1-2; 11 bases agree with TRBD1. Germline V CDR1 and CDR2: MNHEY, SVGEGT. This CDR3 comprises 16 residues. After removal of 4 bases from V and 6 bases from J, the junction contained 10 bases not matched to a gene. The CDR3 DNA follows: TGTGCCAGCAGTTTATCCGGGACAGGGGGTAGAGATGGCTACACCTTC. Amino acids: CASSLSGTGGRDGYTF.

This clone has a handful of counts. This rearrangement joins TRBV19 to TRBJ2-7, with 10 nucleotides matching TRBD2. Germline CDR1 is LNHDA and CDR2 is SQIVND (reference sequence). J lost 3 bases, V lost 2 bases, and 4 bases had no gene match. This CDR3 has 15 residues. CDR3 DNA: TGTGCCAGTAGTATATCTAGCGGGGGCCACTACGAGCAGTACTTC. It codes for CASSISSGGHYEQYF.

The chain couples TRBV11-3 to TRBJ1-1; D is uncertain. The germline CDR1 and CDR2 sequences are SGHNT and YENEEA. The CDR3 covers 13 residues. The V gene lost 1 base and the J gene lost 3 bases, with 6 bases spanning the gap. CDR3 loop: CASSLGLYTEAFF. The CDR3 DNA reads TGTGCCAGCAGCTTAGGGCTTTACACTGAAGCTTTCTTT.

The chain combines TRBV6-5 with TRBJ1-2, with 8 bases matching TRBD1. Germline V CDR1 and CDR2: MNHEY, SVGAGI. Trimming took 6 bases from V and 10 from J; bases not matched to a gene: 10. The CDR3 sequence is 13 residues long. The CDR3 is CASSRGQGGDYTF. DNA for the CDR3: TGTGCCAGCAGCCGAGGACAGGGAGGTGACTACACCTTC.

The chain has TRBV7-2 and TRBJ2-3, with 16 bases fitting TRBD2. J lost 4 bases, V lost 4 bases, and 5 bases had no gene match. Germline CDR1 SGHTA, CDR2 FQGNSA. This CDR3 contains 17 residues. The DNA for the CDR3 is TGTGCCAGCAGCTCGGGACTAGCGGGGGGGCAAGCAGATACGCAGTATTTT. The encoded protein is CASSSGLAGGQADTQYF. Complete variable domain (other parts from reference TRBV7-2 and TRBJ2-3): GAGVSQSPSNKVTEKGKDVELRCDPISGHTALYWYRQSLGQGLEFLIYFQGNSAPDKSGLPSDRFSAERTGGSVSTLTIQRTQQEDSAVYLCASSSGLAGGQADTQYFGPGTRLTVL.

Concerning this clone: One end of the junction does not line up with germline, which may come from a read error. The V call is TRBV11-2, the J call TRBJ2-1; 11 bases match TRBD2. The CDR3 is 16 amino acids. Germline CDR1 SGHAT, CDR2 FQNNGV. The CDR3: CASSSGLAGGYSEQFF. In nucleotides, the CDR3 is TGTGCCAGCAGCTCAGGCCTAGCGGGGGGTTACAGTGAGCAGTTCTTC.

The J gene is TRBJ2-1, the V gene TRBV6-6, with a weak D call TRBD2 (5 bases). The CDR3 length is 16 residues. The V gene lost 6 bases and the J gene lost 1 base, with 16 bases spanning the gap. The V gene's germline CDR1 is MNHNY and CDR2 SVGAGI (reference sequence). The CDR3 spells CASRGLQNTSYNEQFF. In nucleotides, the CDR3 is TGTGCCAGCAGAGGACTGCAAAACACTTCCTACAATGAGCAGTTCTTC.

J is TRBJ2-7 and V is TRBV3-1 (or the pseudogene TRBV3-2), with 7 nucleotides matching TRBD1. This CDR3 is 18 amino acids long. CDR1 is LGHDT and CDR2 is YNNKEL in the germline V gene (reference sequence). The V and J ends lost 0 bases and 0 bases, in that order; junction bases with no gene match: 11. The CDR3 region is CASSQEGVGQLHSYEQYF. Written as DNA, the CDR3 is TGTGCCAGCAGCCAAGAAGGGGTGGGACAGCTCCACTCCTACGAGCAGTACTTC.

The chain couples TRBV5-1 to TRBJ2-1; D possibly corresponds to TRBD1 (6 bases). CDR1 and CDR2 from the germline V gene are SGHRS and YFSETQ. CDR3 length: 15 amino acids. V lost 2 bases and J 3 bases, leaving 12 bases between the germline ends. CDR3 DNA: TGCGCCAGCAGCTTAGCAGGGGAAGTCTACAATGAGCAGTTCTTC. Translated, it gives CASSLAGEVYNEQFF.

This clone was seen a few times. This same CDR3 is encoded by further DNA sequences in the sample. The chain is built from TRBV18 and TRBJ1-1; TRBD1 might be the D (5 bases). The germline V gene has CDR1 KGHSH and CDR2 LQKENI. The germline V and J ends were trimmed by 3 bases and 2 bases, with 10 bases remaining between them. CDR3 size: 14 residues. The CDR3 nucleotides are TGTGCCAGCTCACCGGGCGGGACTAACACTGAAGCTTTCTTT. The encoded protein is CASSPGGTNTEAFF.